This TCR beta chain was documented in a study of persistence of HIV-infected CD4 T cells. In this sample, this clone turned up once. Antigen specificity is unknown. The stimulus was an HIV-1 Gag 15-mer peptide pool, around 1.1 ug/peptide/mL. Sorted nonresponding memory CD4+ T cells were CD40L-negative, CD69-negative, CD45RO-high. The immunoSEQ assay was version 4, run in survey mode. Here immunoSEQ multiplex PCR was the method, and the copy in TCRdb shows in-frame clones only, minus some. The sample contains about 40,000 clones, 75% to 80% of which appear only once. The CDR3 totals 15 residues. From germline, CDR1 is SNHLY and CDR2 FYNNEI. Trimming stripped 8 bases from V and 6 bases from J, with 23 bases between.

The sample in question was CD4+ T cells sorted from PBMCs after approximately 19-hour stimulation, obtained from a patient who received antiretroviral therapy. The sequence came from an adult man with HIV who was CMV-seropositive. This rearrangement joins TRBV2 to TRBJ2-7, with D tentatively TRBD1 (6 bases). The CDR3 coding sequence is TGTGCCAGCCGCTTTTTGGGGCAGGGGATTATCGAGCAGTACTTC. Translated, it gives CASRFLGQGIIEQYF.